This T cell receptor (beta chain) was recorded in a study of T cells in tumors after PD-1 blockade. The assay was immunoSEQ multiplex PCR, and TCRdb's table has in-frame clones only and misses some. The repertoire includes around 60,000 clones, around three quarters of them detected once, and 10% to 15% sits in the top ten. The clonotype originates from a human donor with basal cell carcinoma. The sequenced sample was PBMCs, obtained before anti-PD-1 treatment.

The CDR3: CATSDHKGGGYTF. CDR3 in DNA: TGTGCCACCAGTGATCACAAGGGGGGAGGCTACACCTTC. V and J are TRBV24-1 and TRBJ1-2; weak D call: TRBD1 (6 bases). Germline CDR1 reads KGHDR; CDR2 reads SFDVKD. The CDR3 loop spans 13 amino acids. The germline V and J ends were trimmed by 3 bases and 8 bases, with 12 bases remaining between them.